The clone carrying this TCR beta chain was picked up many times. Its specificity is unknown. These data come from a study of early T cells in non-severe SARS-CoV-2 infection. In the study overall: Chains from this unsorted whole-blood bulk RNA could not be paired.

Study-level findings and limits: Missing private and CD4 specificities, VDJdb matching favored anti-spike CD8 responses.

cDNA molecules, individually, were tagged with unique molecular identifiers. MiXCR was run by TCRdb on the 5' RACE reads, yielding one entry per CDR3 protein. The table has about 31,000 distinct CDR3 sequences, less than 7% seen once. The V and J ends lost 2 bases and 0 bases, in that order; junction bases with no gene match: 3. The CDR3 is made up of 16 amino acids. The germline gives CDR1 MNHEY, CDR2 SVGAGI. The TCR was taken from an adult who was a healthcare worker with PCR-confirmed SARS-CoV-2 infection or an uninfected control (not recorded which). The chain combines TRBV6-5 with TRBJ1-3; 8 positions agree with TRBD1. The specimen was whole blood. The CDR3 region is CASSYAGGFSGNTIYF. In DNA form, the CDR3 reads TGTGCCAGCAGTTACGCAGGGGGCTTCTCTGGAAACACCATATATTTT.